This T cell receptor beta chain came from a study of radiotherapy plus CTLA-4 blockade in lung cancer. Study-wide findings and caveats: It was early blood T cell clone dynamics, with interferon-beta, that reportedly best predicted response. Tumor-origin TCR clones grew in blood after radiotherapy plus ipilimumab.

Focal radiation was given together with CTLA-4 blockade (ipilimumab) to patients with chemo-refractory metastatic non-small-cell lung cancer. With respect to this clone: Its antigen is undetermined. The junction departs from germline at one end; a sequencing error may be responsible.

TCRdb's copy holds only in-frame clones and misses some; the assay was immunoSEQ multiplex PCR. This table has some 74,000 clones, around 80% appearing once. CDR3 length: 15 amino acids. CDR1 and CDR2 (germline): SGHRS, YFSETQ. The gene calls are TRBV5-1 and TRBJ2-1; no reliable D call. This material consisted of peripheral blood, taken from a patient treated with radiotherapy plus ipilimumab. This receptor was obtained from a human donor with non-small cell lung cancer who had a complete response to radiotherapy plus ipilimumab. The CDR3 reads CASRFGQAPYNEQFF. For the CDR3, the DNA is TGCGCCAGCCGCTTCGGGCAGGCTCCCTACAATGAGCAGTTCTTC. The full variable domain, rest sourced from reference TRBV5-1 and TRBJ2-1, is KAGVTQTPRYLIKTRGQQVTLSCSPISGHRSVSWYQQTPGQGLQFLFEYFSETQRNKGNFPGRFSGRQFSNSRSEMNVSTLELGDSALYLCASRFGQAPYNEQFFGPGTRLTVL.